The rows below give T cell receptor beta chains drawn from one sample of a study of T cell repertoires in aging, cancer and after chemotherapy. TCRdb re-analysed the multiplex PCR reads in MiXCR, keeping a single row per CDR3 protein. The table has 2,800 or so distinct CDR3 sequences, about 24% seen once. The sequencing input was blood. Receptors originate from a human donor with a solid tumor. CDR3s include the opening cysteine and the closing phenylalanine or tryptophan. A D gene is named only where the DNA matches it firmly. For some rows the clone size is stated as once, few or many, or as a class when expanded; others skip it.

TRBD1 TRBJ2-1 TRBV19 medium-sized CASSPWGGGTGHNEQFF TGTGCCAGTAGTCCGTGGGGAGGGGGGACAGGGCACAATGAGCAGTTCTTC
- TRBJ2-1 TRBV7-2 few CASSPDPNSYNEQFF TGTGCCAGCAGTCCAGACCCTAACTCCTACAATGAGCAGTTCTTC
- TRBJ2-6 TRBV7-2 - CASSSVHSGANVLTF TGTGCCAGCAGCTCCGTCCATTCTGGGGCCAACGTCCTGACTTTC
- TRBJ2-7 TRBV11-2 - CASSLDSGLDYEQYF TGTGCCAGCAGCTTAGATTCAGGACTGGACTACGAGCAGTACTTC
- TRBJ2-1 TRBV12-3/TRBV12-4 medium-sized CASKLGRGPSYNEQFF TGTGCCAGCAAATTGGGGCGAGGGCCCTCCTACAATGAGCAGTTCTTC
- TRBJ2-7 TRBV7-9 - CASSPRTGPWEQYF TGTGCCAGCAGCCCACGGACGGGCCCTTGGGAGCAGTACTTC
- TRBJ1-2 TRBV7-2 - CASSLLVNLNYGYTF TGTGCCAGCAGCTTATTGGTCAACCTTAACTATGGCTACACCTTC
- TRBJ1-3 TRBV15 medium-sized CATSRDPYRPGNTIYF TGTGCCACCAGCAGAGATCCCTACAGGCCCGGAAACACCATATATTTT
- TRBJ2-5 TRBV29-1 large CSVGPTGSEETQYF TGCAGCGTTGGACCTACAGGGTCGGAAGAGACCCAGTACTTC
TRBD1 TRBJ1-5 TRBV19 medium-sized CAADAGTGSYSNQPQHF TGTGCTGCAGACGCCGGGACAGGGAGTTATAGCAATCAGCCCCAGCATTTT
- TRBJ1-4 TRBV20-1 medium-sized CSAREGSKVEKLFF TGCAGTGCTAGAGAAGGCAGTAAGGTTGAAAAACTGTTTTTT
- TRBJ1-6 TRBV7-6 few CASSPGLGHSPLHF TGTGCCAGCAGTCCAGGACTTGGGCATTCACCCCTCCACTTT
TRBD2 TRBJ2-3 TRBV19 medium-sized CASSAVDPAGSDTQYF TGTGCCAGTAGTGCCGTCGACCCAGCGGGGTCAGATACGCAGTATTTT
- TRBJ1-1 TRBV6-5 - CASSYGDGEAFF TGTGCCAGCAGTTACGGGGACGGGGAAGCTTTCTTT
- TRBJ2-3 TRBV18 - CASSLGPSTDTQYF TGTGCCAGCTCACTCGGACCATCCACAGATACGCAGTATTTT
TRBD2 TRBJ2-3 TRBV11-3 - CASSFSGEADTQYF TGTGCCAGCAGCTTTAGCGGGGAGGCAGATACGCAGTATTTT
- TRBJ2-7 TRBV5-1 - CASSPTGSPYEQYF TGCGCCAGCAGCCCGACGGGGTCTCCCTACGAGCAGTACTTC
- TRBJ1-2 TRBV12-3/TRBV12-4 medium-sized CASSPGFYGYTF TGTGCCAGCAGCCCGGGCTTCTATGGCTACACCTTC
- TRBJ2-6 TRBV19 large CASSQKGSGANVLTF TGTGCCAGTAGTCAGAAGGGGTCTGGGGCCAACGTCCTGACTTTC
- TRBJ1-2 TRBV20-1 - CSALPVLFGYTF TGCAGTGCCCTTCCGGTCCTTTTTGGCTACACCTTC
TRBD1 TRBJ1-6 TRBV20-1 - CSAPGQGNSPLHF TGCAGTGCCCCGGGACAGGGGAATTCACCCCTCCACTTT
- TRBJ2-1 TRBV6-6 medium-sized CASSKGLRSYNEQFF TGTGCCAGCAGTAAAGGACTACGCTCCTACAATGAGCAGTTCTTC
- TRBJ1-6 TRBV6-5 medium-sized CASKRGYNSPLHF TGTGCCAGCAAGCGGGGGTATAATTCACCCCTCCACTTT
- TRBJ1-1 TRBV19 medium-sized CASSIQDSNTEAFF TGTGCCAGTAGTATCCAGGACTCGAACACTGAAGCTTTCTTT
- TRBJ1-5 TRBV2 - CASSEEASGNQPQHF TGTGCCAGCAGTGAAGAGGCTTCAGGGAATCAGCCCCAGCATTTT
- TRBJ2-5 TRBV20-1 medium-sized CSAISSPPETQYF TGCAGTGCTATCTCCTCGCCCCCGGAGACCCAGTACTTC
TRBD2 TRBJ2-1 TRBV29-1 large CSVDRLAGYNEQFF TGCAGCGTTGATCGGCTAGCGGGGTACAATGAGCAGTTCTTC
- TRBJ2-1 TRBV7-6 few CASSQRAGASGDEQFF TGTGCCAGCAGCCAAAGGGCGGGGGCGTCTGGGGATGAGCAGTTCTTC
TRBD1 TRBJ1-2 TRBV7-2 - CASSLTGGSTNYGYTF TGTGCCAGCAGCTTGACAGGGGGGTCGACTAACTATGGCTACACCTTC
- TRBJ2-1 TRBV12-3/TRBV12-4 - CASTGQASYNEQFF TGTGCCAGCACGGGGCAGGCATCCTACAATGAGCAGTTCTTC
TRBD1 TRBJ1-3 TRBV6-2/TRBV6-3 - CVSSYPGQGSSSGNTIYF TGTGTTAGCAGTTACCCCGGACAGGGATCATCCTCTGGAAACACCATATATTTT
TRBD1 TRBJ1-2 TRBV20-1 few CSARTPTGRYGYTF TGCAGTGCTAGAACCCCGACAGGGAGGTATGGCTACACCTTC
TRBD1 TRBJ2-7 TRBV6-2/TRBV6-3 - CASKLDRVLYEQYF TGTGCCAGCAAACTGGACAGGGTTCTCTACGAGCAGTACTTC
- TRBJ1-6 TRBV24-1 few CATSSGEFNSPLHF TGTGCCACCAGTTCAGGGGAATTTAATTCACCCCTCCACTTT
TRBD2 TRBJ2-3 TRBV12-3/TRBV12-4 - CASRLAGGRADTQYF TGTGCCAGCAGGCTAGCGGGGGGGCGGGCAGATACGCAGTATTTT
- TRBJ2-1 TRBV12-3/TRBV12-4 few CASSLSADTYSSYNEQFF TGTGCCAGCAGTTTATCGGCGGACACTTATAGCTCCTACAATGAGCAGTTCTTC
TRBD1 TRBJ1-3 TRBV9 - CASSVGTGGNSGNTIYF TGTGCCAGCAGCGTTGGGACAGGTGGGAATTCAGGAAACACCATATATTTT
TRBD1 TRBJ2-6 TRBV10-3 medium-sized CAISPRGTGESGANVLTF TGTGCCATCAGTCCTAGGGGGACAGGGGAATCTGGGGCCAACGTCCTGACTTTC
TRBD1 TRBJ1-5 TRBV20-1 - CSATGTGSVYSNQPQHF TGCAGTGCTACCGGGACAGGGAGTGTGTATAGCAATCAGCCCCAGCATTTT
- TRBJ1-2 TRBV6-2/TRBV6-3 medium-sized CASTTLNYGYTF TGTGCCAGCACCACACTGAACTATGGCTACACCTTC
- TRBJ2-2 TRBV2 - CASREGINTGELFF TGTGCCAGCAGGGAAGGGATAAACACCGGGGAGCTGTTTTTT
- TRBJ1-3 TRBV12-3/TRBV12-4 few CASSFAGFSGNTIYF TGTGCCAGCAGTTTTGCAGGGTTCTCTGGAAACACCATATATTTT
- TRBJ2-2 TRBV20-1 - CSAGGLGGRARTGELFF TGCAGTGCTGGGGGATTGGGGGGGCGCGCCCGCACCGGGGAGCTGTTTTTT
TRBD1 TRBJ2-7 TRBV7-2 few CASTPARGTYEQYF TGTGCCAGCACCCCCGCCAGGGGGACCTACGAGCAGTACTTC
TRBD2 TRBJ2-1 TRBV6-6 medium-sized CASSPTSGGARQFF TGTGCCAGCAGCCCCACTAGCGGGGGGGCGCGGCAGTTCTTC